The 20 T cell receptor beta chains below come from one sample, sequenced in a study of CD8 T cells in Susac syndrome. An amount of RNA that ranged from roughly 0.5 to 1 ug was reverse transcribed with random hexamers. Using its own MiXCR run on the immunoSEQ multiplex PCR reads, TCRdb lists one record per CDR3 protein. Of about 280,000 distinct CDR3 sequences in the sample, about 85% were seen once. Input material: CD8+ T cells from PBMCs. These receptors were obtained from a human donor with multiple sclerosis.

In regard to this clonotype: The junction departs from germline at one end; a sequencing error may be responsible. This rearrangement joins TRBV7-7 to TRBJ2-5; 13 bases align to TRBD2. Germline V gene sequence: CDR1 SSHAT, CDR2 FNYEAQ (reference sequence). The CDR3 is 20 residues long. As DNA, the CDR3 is TGTGCTAGCAGCTTAGCACCCCTCGGACTAGCGGGGGTACCCCAAGAGACCCAGTACTTC. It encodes CASSLAPLGLAGVPQETQYF.

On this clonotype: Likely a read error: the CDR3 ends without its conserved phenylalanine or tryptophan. CDR3 coding DNA: TGTGCCACAAGGAGGAACACTGAAGCTTTCTTG. Protein: CATRRNTEAFL. The chain uses TRBV27 and TRBJ1-1; D is undetermined. The CDR3 covers 11 residues. The germline V gene has CDR1 MNHEY and CDR2 SMNVEV (reference sequence). V lost 10 bases and J 1 base, leaving 7 bases between the germline ends.

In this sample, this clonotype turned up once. The CDR3 DNA follows: TGTGCCAGCAGTTGGGGGACTAGAGAAGATACGCAGTATTTT. Amino acid sequence: CASSWGTREDTQYF. This sequence joins TRBV27 and TRBJ2-3, with 8 bases that match TRBD2. The CDR3 has 14 residues. The germline CDR1 and CDR2 sequences are MNHEY and SMNVEV (reference sequence). V lost 4 bases, J lost 5 bases, and 5 bases stayed unmatched.

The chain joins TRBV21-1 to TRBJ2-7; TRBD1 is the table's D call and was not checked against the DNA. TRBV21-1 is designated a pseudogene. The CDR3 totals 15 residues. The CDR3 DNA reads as TGTGCCAGCAGCAAGGGTAGGCAGGGGGCCTACGAGCAGTACTTC. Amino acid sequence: CASSKGRQGAYEQYF.

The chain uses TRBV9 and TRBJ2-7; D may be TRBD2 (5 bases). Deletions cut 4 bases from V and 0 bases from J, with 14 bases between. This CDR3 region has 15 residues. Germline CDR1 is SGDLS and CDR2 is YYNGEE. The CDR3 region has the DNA TGTGCCAGCAGCCCTTCGGAGGCAGCCTCCTACGAGCAGTACTTC. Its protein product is CASSPSEAASYEQYF.

The chain's CDR3 is CASSLAGTGGLMNTEAFF. In nucleotides, the CDR3 is TGTGCCAGCAGTTTAGCCGGGACAGGGGGCCTTATGAACACTGAAGCTTTCTTT. V and J are TRBV28 and TRBJ1-1; 12 positions match TRBD1. V shed 2 bases, J shed 0 bases, and the junction held 7 bases outside the gene matches. This CDR3 is 18 amino acids long. Germline V gene data show CDR1 as MDHEN and CDR2 as SYDVKM.

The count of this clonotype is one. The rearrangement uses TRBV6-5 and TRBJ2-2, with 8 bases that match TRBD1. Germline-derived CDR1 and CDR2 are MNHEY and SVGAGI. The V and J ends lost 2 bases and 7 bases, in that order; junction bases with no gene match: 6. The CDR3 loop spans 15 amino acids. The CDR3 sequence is CASSYETGEFGELFF. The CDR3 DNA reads TGTGCCAGCAGTTACGAGACAGGGGAGTTCGGGGAGCTGTTTTTT.

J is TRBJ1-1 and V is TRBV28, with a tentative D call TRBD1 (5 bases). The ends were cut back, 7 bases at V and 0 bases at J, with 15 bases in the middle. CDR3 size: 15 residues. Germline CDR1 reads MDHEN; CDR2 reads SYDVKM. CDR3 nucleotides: TGTGCCAGCACTAACCTGGCAGGGATGAACACTGAAGCTTTCTTT. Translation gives CASTNLAGMNTEAFF.

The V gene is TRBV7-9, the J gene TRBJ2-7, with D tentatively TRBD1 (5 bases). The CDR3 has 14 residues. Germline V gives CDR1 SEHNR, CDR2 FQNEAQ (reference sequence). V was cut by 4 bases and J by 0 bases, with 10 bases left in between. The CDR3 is CASSSPRGSYEQYF. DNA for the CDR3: TGTGCCAGCAGCTCTCCAAGGGGCTCCTACGAGCAGTACTTC.

The CDR3 DNA reads TGTGCCAGCAGTTTATCAAGGGCGAGGTTCTTC. It translates to CASSLSRARFF. The chain couples TRBV12-3 or TRBV12-4 to TRBJ2-1; D ambiguous. V dropped 2 bases and J dropped 15 bases, with 11 bases sitting between them. This CDR3 has 11 residues.

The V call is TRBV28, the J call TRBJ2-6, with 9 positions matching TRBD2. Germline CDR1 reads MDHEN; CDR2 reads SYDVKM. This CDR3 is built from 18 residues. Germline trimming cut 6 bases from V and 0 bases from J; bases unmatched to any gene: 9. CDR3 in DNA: TGTGCCAGCAGGGGGACGACTAGCGGAAGCTCTGGGGCCAACGTCCTGACTTTC. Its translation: CASRGTTSGSSGANVLTF.

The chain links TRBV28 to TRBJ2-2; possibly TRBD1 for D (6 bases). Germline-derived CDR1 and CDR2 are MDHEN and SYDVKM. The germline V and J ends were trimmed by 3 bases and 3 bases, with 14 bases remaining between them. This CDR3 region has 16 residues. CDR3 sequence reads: CASSFGTGIYTGELFF. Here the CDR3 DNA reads TGTGCCAGCAGTTTTGGAACAGGGATTTACACCGGGGAGCTGTTTTTT.

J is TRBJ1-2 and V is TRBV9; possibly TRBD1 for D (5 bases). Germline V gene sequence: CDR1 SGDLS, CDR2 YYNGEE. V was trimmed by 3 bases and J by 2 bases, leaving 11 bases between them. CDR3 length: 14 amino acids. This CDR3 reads CASSGEGTNYGYTF. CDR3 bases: TGTGCCAGCAGCGGAGAAGGGACCAACTATGGCTACACCTTC.

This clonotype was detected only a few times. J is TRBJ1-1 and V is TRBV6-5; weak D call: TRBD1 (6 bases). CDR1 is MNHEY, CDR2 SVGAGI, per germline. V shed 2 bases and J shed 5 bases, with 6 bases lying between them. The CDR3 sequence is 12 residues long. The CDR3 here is CASSYGTTEAFF. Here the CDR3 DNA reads TGTGCCAGCAGTTACGGGACAACTGAAGCTTTCTTT.

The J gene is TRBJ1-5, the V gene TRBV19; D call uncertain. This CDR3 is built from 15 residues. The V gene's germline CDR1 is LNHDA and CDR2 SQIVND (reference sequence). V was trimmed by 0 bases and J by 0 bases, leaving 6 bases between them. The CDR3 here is CASSIEPYSNQPQHF. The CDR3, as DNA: TGTGCCAGTAGTATAGAACCTTATAGCAATCAGCCCCAGCATTTT.

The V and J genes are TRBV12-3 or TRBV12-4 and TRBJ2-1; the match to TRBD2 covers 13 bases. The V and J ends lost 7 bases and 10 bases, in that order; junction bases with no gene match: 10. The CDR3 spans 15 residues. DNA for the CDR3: TGTGCCAGCACTCCCGGGACTAGCGGGATTGGGGAGCAGTTCTTC. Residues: CASTPGTSGIGEQFF.

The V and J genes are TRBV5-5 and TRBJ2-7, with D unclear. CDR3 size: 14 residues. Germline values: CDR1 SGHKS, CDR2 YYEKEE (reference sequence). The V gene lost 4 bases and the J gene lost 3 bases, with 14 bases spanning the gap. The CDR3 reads CASSPRAEDYEQYF. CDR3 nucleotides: TGTGCCAGCAGCCCTAGGGCTGAGGACTACGAGCAGTACTTC.

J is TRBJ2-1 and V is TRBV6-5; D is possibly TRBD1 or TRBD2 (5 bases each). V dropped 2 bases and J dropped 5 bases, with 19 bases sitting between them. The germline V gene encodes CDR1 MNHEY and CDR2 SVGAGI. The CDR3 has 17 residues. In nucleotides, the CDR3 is TGTGCCAGCAGTTACCCCATTCCCGGGACGGACGACAATGAGCAGTTCTTC. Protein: CASSYPIPGTDDNEQFF.

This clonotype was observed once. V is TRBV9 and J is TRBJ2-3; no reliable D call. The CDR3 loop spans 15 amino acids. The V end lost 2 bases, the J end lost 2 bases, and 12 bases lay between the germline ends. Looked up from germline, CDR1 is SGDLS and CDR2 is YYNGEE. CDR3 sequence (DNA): TGTGCCAGCAGCGTCTTCTGGCAGAACACAGATACGCAGTATTTT. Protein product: CASSVFWQNTDTQYF. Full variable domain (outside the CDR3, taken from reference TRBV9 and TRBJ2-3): DSGVTQTPKHLITATGQRVTLRCSPRSGDLSVYWYQQSLDQGLQFLIQYYNGEERAKGNILERFSAQQFPDLHSELNLSSLELGDSALYFCASSVFWQNTDTQYFGPGTRLTVL.

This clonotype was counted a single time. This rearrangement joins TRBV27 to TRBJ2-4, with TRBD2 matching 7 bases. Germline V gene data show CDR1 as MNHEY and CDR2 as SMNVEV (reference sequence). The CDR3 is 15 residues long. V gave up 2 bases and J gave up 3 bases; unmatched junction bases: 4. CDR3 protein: CASSLGRAGKNIQYF. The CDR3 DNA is TGTGCCAGCAGTTTAGGGAGGGCTGGCAAAAACATTCAGTACTTC.